Each of the 5 T cell receptor beta chains below was sequenced from the same sample in a study of OX40 agonist ivuxolimab in advanced cancers. TCRdb keeps only in-frame clones here, not all; method: immunoSEQ multiplex PCR. The top ten hold around 0.16% of the sample, which has about 100,000 clones, 75% to 90% seen once. The sequencing here drew on CD4+ or CD8+ T cells sorted from blood, taken in a trial of the OX40 agonist ivuxolimab. The receptors originated from an adult with an advanced solid tumor such as melanoma, head and neck, liver or kidney cancer.

The chain recombines TRBV19 with TRBJ2-3; 8 bases are shared with TRBD2. The CDR3 length is 18 residues. CDR1 is LNHDA, CDR2 SQIVND, per germline (reference sequence). Trimming took 5 bases from V and 0 from J; bases not matched to a gene: 13. The CDR3 region has the DNA TGTGCCAGTAGTTCAAGGGTCTCGGCTAGCGGGAGCACAGATACGCAGTATTTT. Translated, it gives CASSSRVSASGSTDTQYF.

This chain joins TRBV4-1 and TRBJ2-5; TRBD2 aligns across 7 bases. The J call may not be correct, given that the DNA end is closer to TRBJ2-7. The CDR3 spans 15 residues. Looked up from germline, CDR1 is MGHRA and CDR2 is YSYEKL. This chain's CDR3 is CASSQGGTGGYEQYF. For the CDR3, the DNA is TGCGCCAGCAGCCAGGGGGGGACGGGAGGCTACGAGCAGTACTTC.

Only a few counts were recorded for this clone. The chain is built from TRBV15 and TRBJ2-7; TRBD2 agrees at 11 bases. Looked up from germline, CDR1 is LNHNV and CDR2 is YYDKDF (reference sequence). The CDR3 has 15 amino acids. Unmatched junction bases numbered 4, after V lost 0 bases and J lost 6 bases. The CDR3 DNA reads TGTGCCACCAGCAGAGATACTAGCGGGAGCGCCGAGCAGTACTTC. It translates to CATSRDTSGSAEQYF.

This chain joins TRBV6-5 and TRBJ2-2; D call uncertain. Trimming took off 6 bases at V and 2 bases at J, with 4 bases between the two ends. The CDR3 totals 12 residues. The germline CDR1 and CDR2 sequences are MNHEY and SVGAGI. CDR3 region: CASSYNTGELFF. In nucleotides, the CDR3 is TGTGCCAGCAGCTATAACACCGGGGAGCTGTTTTTT.

The V gene is TRBV14, the J gene TRBJ2-3; D uncertain. V lost 0 bases to trimming and J lost 1 base, with 14 bases between them. The length of the CDR3 is 17 residues. CDR1 SGHDN and CDR2 FVKESK come from the germline V gene. This CDR3 reads CASSQDLFGPGTDTQYF. The CDR3 DNA sequence: TGTGCCAGCAGCCAAGATCTGTTCGGGCCTGGCACAGATACGCAGTATTTT.